This T cell receptor (beta chain) was identified in a study of blood T cell repertoires in COVID-19 (dated by TCRdb to 2020 to 2022). For context, the study as a whole: Collaborator samples came from the United States, Italy and Spain and covered acute and convalescent phases of COVID-19. The prospective study material was composed of cDNA or gDNA derived from T cells, B-cell-depleted T cells, or PBMCs. The dataset comprised deeply sampled blood TCRbeta repertoires from subjects exposed to, actively infected with, or recovered from COVID-19. The repertoires were released in a freely available public database meant as a resource for research on the immune response to SARS-CoV-2. Samples came from the ongoing ImmuneRACE study (first 160 participants) plus 1,254 subjects from 6 global collaborators. Nearly every sample came with metadata listing a de-identified subject ID, COVID-19 status, age in years and sex. Where HLA class I and class II types were available, the types were taken from metadata supplied by the sample provider, not from assay-based typing. Findings and caveats that apply to the study as a whole: The quantity of clinical and demographic metadata differed by source and by participant and was supplied without curation.

The immunoSEQ Assay, a bias-controlled multiplex PCR, was used to amplify TCRbeta CDR3 regions from genomic DNA. The published analysis was carried out like this. Nucleated cell counts per sample were estimated from amplification of reference gene primers within the assay. To quantify the absolute abundance of each unique TCRbeta CDR3 rearrangement, sequence reads were collapsed and filtered. Productive Simpson clonality was computed per sample as the square root of Simpson's diversity index over productive rearrangements. Not all clones reach the TCRdb copy of this immuneACCESS table, which keeps in-frame sequences only. Checked studies attribute under half of the gap to unresolved V genes and leave the rest unexplained. V and J calls and clone size follow that table, whereas D and trimming were derived from the DNA. This sample comprises fewer than 250,000 clones, approximately 88% of them detected only once. The ten largest clones represent about 2.5% of the sample.

Counted from cysteine to phenylalanine, this CDR3 has 11 amino acids. Of all the DNA, just the CDR3 is kept, 33 bases in frame from base 1. Trimming at the junction amounts to 2 bases on V and 7 bases on J, and the germline ends lie 9 bases apart. Via the germline V gene (reference sequence), CDR1 is DFQATT and CDR2 SNEGSKA. Comments on this clone: Its antigen remains unidentified. There are no base qualities to consult, and no much larger clone falls within one base.

In the prospective study, participants were roughly 18 to 100 years old, resided in about two dozen geographic areas of the United States, and were enrolled through a virtual design. To assign participants to cohorts, the prospective study relied on clinical history that participants themselves reported in a screening survey and a study questionnaire. In the prospective study, whole blood, serum and a nasopharyngeal or oropharyngeal swab were collected from each participant by mobile phlebotomists. Additional blood draws and questionnaires over a 2-month period could optionally be provided by prospective study participants. Blood samples from the prospective study were shipped frozen or at room temperature prior to DNA extraction.

In this chain, TRBV20-1 is recombined with TRBJ2-7, with an unclear D gene assignment. This clonotype originated in a woman in her 30s with acute COVID-19. The sequencing sample was made of PBMCs or T cells enriched from blood (not recorded which). The CDR3 region reads CSARSPREQYF. The bases read TGCAGTGCTAGATCCCCCCGGGAGCAGTACTTC.